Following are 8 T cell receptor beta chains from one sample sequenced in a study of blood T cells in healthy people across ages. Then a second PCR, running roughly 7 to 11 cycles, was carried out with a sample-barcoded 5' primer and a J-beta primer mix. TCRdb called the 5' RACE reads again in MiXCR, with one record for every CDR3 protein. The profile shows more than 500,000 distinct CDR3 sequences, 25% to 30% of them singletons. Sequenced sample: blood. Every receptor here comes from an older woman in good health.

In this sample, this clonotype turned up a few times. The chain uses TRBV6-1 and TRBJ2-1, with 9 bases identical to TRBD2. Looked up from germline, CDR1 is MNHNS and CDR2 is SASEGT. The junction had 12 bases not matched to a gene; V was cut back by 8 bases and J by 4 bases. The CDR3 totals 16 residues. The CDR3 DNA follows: TGTGCCAGCTCAGGGAGCGGGGGGTCGGATTACAATGAGCAGTTCTTC. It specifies CASSGSGGSDYNEQFF.

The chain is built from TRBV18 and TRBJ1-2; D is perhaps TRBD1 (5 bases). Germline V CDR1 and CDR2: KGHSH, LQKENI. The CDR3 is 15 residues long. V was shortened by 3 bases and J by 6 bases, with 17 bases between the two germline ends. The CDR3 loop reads CASSPIDRGSHGYTF. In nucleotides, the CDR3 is TGTGCCAGCTCACCGATAGACAGAGGAAGCCATGGCTACACCTTC.

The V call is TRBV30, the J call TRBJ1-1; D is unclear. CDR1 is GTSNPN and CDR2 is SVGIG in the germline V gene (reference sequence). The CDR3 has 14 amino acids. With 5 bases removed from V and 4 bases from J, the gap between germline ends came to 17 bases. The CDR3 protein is CAWASKGKVTEAFF. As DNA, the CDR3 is TGTGCCTGGGCGTCCAAGGGAAAGGTCACTGAAGCTTTCTTT.

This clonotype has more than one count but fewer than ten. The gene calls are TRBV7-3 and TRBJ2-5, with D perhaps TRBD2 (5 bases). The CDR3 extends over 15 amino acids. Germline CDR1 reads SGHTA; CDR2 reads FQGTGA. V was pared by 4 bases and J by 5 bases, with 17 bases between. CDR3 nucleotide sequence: TGTGCCAGCAGCTCCTCACTAGACCCAAAGGAGACCCAGTACTTC. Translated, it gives CASSSSLDPKETQYF.

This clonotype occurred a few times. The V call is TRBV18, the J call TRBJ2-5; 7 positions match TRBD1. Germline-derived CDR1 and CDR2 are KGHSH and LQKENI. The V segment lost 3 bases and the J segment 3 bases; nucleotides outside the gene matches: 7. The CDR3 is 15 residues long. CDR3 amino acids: CASSPRQGKEETQYF. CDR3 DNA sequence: TGTGCCAGCTCACCCCGACAGGGTAAGGAAGAGACCCAGTACTTC.

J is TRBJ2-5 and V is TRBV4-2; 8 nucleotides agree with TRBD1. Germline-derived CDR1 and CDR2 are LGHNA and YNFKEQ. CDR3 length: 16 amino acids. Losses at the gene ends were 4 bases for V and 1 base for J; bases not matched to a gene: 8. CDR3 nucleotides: TGTGCCAGCAGCCGATACCCTGGACAGGGCCAAGAGACCCAGTACTTC. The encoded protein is CASSRYPGQGQETQYF.

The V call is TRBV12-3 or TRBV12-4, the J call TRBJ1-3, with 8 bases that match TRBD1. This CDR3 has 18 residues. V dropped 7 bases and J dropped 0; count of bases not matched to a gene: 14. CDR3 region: CASTLPGTGPRSGNTIYF. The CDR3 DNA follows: TGTGCCAGCACCTTACCGGGGACAGGACCCCGCTCTGGAAACACCATATATTTT.

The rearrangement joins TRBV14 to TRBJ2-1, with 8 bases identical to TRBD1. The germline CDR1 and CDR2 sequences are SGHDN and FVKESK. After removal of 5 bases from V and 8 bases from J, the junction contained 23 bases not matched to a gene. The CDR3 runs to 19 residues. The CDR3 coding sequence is TGTGCCAGCAGCTCCAACTATTTCGGTACGGGACAGGCCCGTTATGAGCAGTTCTTC. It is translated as CASSSNYFGTGQARYEQFF.